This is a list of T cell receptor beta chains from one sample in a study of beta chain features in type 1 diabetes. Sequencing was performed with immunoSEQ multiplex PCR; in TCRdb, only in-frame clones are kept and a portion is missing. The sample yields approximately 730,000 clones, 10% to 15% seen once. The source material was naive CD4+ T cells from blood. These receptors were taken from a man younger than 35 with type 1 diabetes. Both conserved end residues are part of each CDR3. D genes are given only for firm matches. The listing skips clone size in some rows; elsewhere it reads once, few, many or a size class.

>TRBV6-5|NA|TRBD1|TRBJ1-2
CASRPTGNRAYTF
TGTGCCAGCAGGCCGACAGGGAACCGTGCCTACACCTTC
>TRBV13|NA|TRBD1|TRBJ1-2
CASSLVAGGYGYTF
TGTGCCAGCAGCTTAGTAGCAGGGGGCTATGGCTACACCTTC
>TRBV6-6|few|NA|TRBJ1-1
CASSPRRGRFEAFF
TGTGCCAGCAGCCCCCGGCGGGGACGTTTTGAAGCTTTCTTT
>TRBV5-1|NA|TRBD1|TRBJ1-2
CASSGTAFSYGYTF
TGCGCCAGCAGCGGGACAGCTTTCTCCTATGGCTACACCTTC
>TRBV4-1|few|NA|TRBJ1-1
CASSQPGGAEAFF
TGCGCCAGCAGCCAACCCGGTGGGGCTGAAGCTTTCTTT
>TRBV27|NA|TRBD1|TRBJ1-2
CASTRTGDTNYGYTF
TGTGCCAGCACCCGGACAGGGGATACCAACTATGGCTACACCTTC
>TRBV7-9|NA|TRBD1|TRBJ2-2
CASSPGTGGYTGELFF
TGTGCCAGCAGCCCCGGGACAGGGGGTTACACCGGGGAGCTGTTTTTT
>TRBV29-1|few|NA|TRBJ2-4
CSVEVRGAGKNIQYF
TGCAGCGTTGAGGTTCGGGGGGCGGGCAAAAACATTCAGTACTTC
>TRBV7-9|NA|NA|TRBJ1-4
CASSFTANEKLFF
TGTGCCAGCAGCTTTACAGCTAATGAAAAACTGTTTTTT
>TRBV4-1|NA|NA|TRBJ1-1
CASSQRGRTNTEAFF
TGCGCCAGCAGCCAAAGAGGACGGACGAACACTGAAGCTTTCTTT
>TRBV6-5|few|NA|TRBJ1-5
CASRPTGSNNQPQHF
TGTGCCAGCAGACCCACAGGGAGCAACAATCAGCCCCAGCATTTT
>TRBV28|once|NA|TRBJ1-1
CASSPQGFPGAVTEAFF
TGTGCCAGCAGTCCCCAGGGATTTCCGGGGGCGGTGACTGAAGCTTTCTTT
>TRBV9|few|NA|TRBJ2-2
CASSVGPGTGELFF
TGTGCCAGCAGCGTAGGCCCGGGCACCGGGGAGCTGTTTTTT
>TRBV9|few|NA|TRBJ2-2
CASSVDLLNTGELFF
TGTGCCAGCAGCGTCGACCTCTTGAACACCGGGGAGCTGTTTTTT